This T cell receptor beta chain was retrieved from a study of cytomegalovirus exposure and HLA in healthy donors. Turning to this clone: Its antigen remains unknown.

Looked up from germline, CDR1 is MNHEY and CDR2 is SMNVEV (reference sequence). This CDR3 spans 13 amino acids. V gave up 6 bases and J gave up 6 bases; unmatched junction bases: 7. Study results and caveats: Reports credit the classifier with highly specific, highly sensitive diagnosis of cytomegalovirus status. Altogether, 160 or so TCR beta chains were recorded as cytomegalovirus-associated.

Primers included in the PCR were 60 Vbeta and 13 Jbeta primers. TCRdb's table, derived via immunoSEQ multiplex PCR, lists solely in-frame clones and lacks some. This table holds around 140,000 clones. The source is a middle-aged woman in good health and CMV-seronegative. The sample consisted of PBMCs. The rearrangement joins TRBV27 to TRBJ1-2, with 7 nucleotides matching TRBD1. Here the CDR3 DNA reads TGTGCCAGCAGCCCAGGACAGGTTCATGGCTACACCTTC. Protein: CASSPGQVHGYTF.